At least ten counts were recorded for the clone carrying this T cell receptor beta chain. Using RNA transcripts, the TCR beta CDR3 regions were amplified. In the first round, RT-PCR was carried out with HTBI primers, and a multiplex PCR formed the second round. MiXCR was run by TCRdb on the multiplex PCR reads, yielding one entry per CDR3 protein. The sample yields a few hundred thousand distinct CDR3 sequences, 17% seen once. The sample is drawn from a study of Graves' ophthalmopathy and Graves' hyperthyroidism. Diagnoses were established from clinical symptoms, serum thyroxine, TRAb, thyroid ultrasound and orbital computed tomography. Out of about 10 ml of fresh peripheral blood, PBMCs were obtained. CDR3 length: 13 amino acids. Germline V gives CDR1 MNHEY, CDR2 SVGEGT. V lost 8 bases and J lost 0, with 10 bases in between.

Sequencing input: peripheral blood. The source is an adult man with Graves' ophthalmopathy. This chain connects TRBV6-2 or TRBV6-3 to TRBJ2-5; D possibly corresponds to TRBD2 (5 bases). The CDR3 is CASGRAYQETQYF. The CDR3, as DNA: TGTGCCAGCGGGCGGGCGTACCAAGAGACCCAGTACTTC.